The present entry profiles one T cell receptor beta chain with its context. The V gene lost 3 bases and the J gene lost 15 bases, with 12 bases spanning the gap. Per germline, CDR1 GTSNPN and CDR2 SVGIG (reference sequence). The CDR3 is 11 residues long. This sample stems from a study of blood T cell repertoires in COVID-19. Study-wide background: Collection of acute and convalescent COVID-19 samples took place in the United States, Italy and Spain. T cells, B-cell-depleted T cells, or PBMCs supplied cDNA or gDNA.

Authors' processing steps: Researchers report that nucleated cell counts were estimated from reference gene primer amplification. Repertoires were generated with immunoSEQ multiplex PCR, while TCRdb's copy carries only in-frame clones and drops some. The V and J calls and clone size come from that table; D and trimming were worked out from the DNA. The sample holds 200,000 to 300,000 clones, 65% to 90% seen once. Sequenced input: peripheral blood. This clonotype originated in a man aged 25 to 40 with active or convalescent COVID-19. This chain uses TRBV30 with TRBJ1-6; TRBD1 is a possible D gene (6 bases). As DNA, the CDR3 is TGTGCCTGGAGCGCAGGGGTCCTCCTCCACTTT. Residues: CAWSAGVLLHF.